The next 21 T cell receptor beta chains were all read from a single sample in a study of blood T cell repertoires in COVID-19. Only in-frame clones appear in the TCRdb table, and some are missing; sequencing was by immunoSEQ multiplex PCR. The sample includes about 320,000 clones, roughly 88% of them seen just once. The specimen sequenced was peripheral blood. The receptors were sampled from a woman in her fifties or sixties with acute or convalescent COVID-19.

V and J are TRBV13 and TRBJ2-7, with 7 bases matching TRBD2. This CDR3 region has 15 residues. Germline trimming cut 2 bases from V and 5 bases from J; bases unmatched to any gene: 9. CDR1 and CDR2 (germline): PRHDT, FYEKMQ (reference sequence). The CDR3 nucleotides are TGTGCCAGCAGCTTACGGTCTAGCGGCTGGGACGAGCAGTACTTC. It encodes CASSLRSSGWDEQYF.

This clone was detected only once. The genes are TRBV9 and TRBJ2-5; 7 bases map to TRBD2. CDR3 length: 16 amino acids. Germline lookup yields CDR1 SGDLS and CDR2 YYNGEE. V was pared by 0 bases and J by 5 bases, with 10 bases of the junction left unmatched. The CDR3 spells CASSVASGRVWETQYF. In nucleotides, the CDR3 is TGTGCCAGCAGCGTAGCTAGCGGCAGGGTATGGGAGACCCAGTACTTC.

The chain combines TRBV7-2 with TRBJ1-1; D unclear. The V gene's germline CDR1 is SGHTA and CDR2 FQGNSA. The germline V and J ends were trimmed by 4 bases and 2 bases, with 8 bases remaining between them. The CDR3 has 13 amino acids. Written as DNA, the CDR3 is TGTGCCAGCAGCTCCTCAGTTAACACTGAAGCTTTCTTT. It translates to CASSSSVNTEAFF.

This chain links TRBV27 with TRBJ2-2, with 10 bases that match TRBD2. Germline V lookup: CDR1 MNHEY, CDR2 SMNVEV (reference sequence). With V trimmed by 7 bases and J by 3 bases, 5 bases remained unmatched. CDR3 length: 15 residues. Here the CDR3 reads CASKRTSGYTGELFF. DNA for the CDR3: TGTGCCAGCAAACGGACTAGCGGTTACACCGGGGAGCTGTTTTTT.

The V and J genes are TRBV19 and TRBJ2-1, with TRBD2 as a possible D gene (5 bases). V was clipped by 3 bases and J by 7 bases, with 16 bases between them. Looked up from germline, CDR1 is LNHDA and CDR2 is SQIVND (reference sequence). This CDR3 comprises 15 residues. CDR3 in DNA: TGTGCCAGTAGTATTATAGGTAGAGCGGAGAATGAGCAGTTCTTC. Its protein is CASSIIGRAENEQFF.

This clone appeared a few times. The chain has TRBV28 and TRBJ1-5; 7 bases are shared with TRBD1. The V gene's germline CDR1 is MDHEN and CDR2 SYDVKM. With 5 bases clipped from V and 12 bases from J, the junction kept 7 bases outside the gene matches. The CDR3 extends over 12 amino acids. CDR3 amino acids: CASSPTAGGQHF. For the CDR3, the DNA is TGTGCCAGCAGTCCTACGGCAGGGGGCCAGCATTTT.

The chain recombines TRBV27 with TRBJ1-2, with a possible D match to TRBD1 (6 bases). V was shortened by 6 bases and J by 3 bases, with 17 bases between the two germline ends. Germline lookup yields CDR1 MNHEY and CDR2 SMNVEV (reference sequence). The CDR3 runs 15 residues. The CDR3 DNA follows: TGTGCCAGCAGCACTCGGGGGGCAAGGGACTATGGCTACACCTTC. It translates to CASSTRGARDYGYTF.

This clone is a singleton in its sample. This chain uses TRBV27 with TRBJ2-7; the match to TRBD2 covers 14 bases. Looked up from germline, CDR1 is MNHEY and CDR2 is SMNVEV (reference sequence). Trimming took 2 bases from V and 5 from J; bases not matched to a gene: 11. The CDR3 extends over 18 amino acids. CDR3 sequence reads: CASSLQITGTSGSNEQYF. In nucleotides, the CDR3 is TGTGCCAGCAGTTTACAAATCACCGGGACTAGCGGGAGCAACGAGCAGTACTTC.

The rearrangement uses TRBV5-4 and TRBJ1-4, with D maybe TRBD1 (5 bases). Germline CDR1 and CDR2: SGHNT and YYREEE (reference sequence). The germline V and J ends were trimmed by 3 bases and 4 bases, with 13 bases remaining between them. The CDR3 runs 15 residues. The CDR3 coding sequence is TGTGCCAGCAGCTGGGGCTTGTATGATAATGAAAAACTGTTTTTT. It specifies CASSWGLYDNEKLFF.

The V call is TRBV24-1, the J call TRBJ2-3; TRBD2 aligns across 10 bases. The V and J ends lost 4 bases and 5 bases, in that order; junction bases with no gene match: 5. This CDR3 spans 15 amino acids. Germline V gene sequence: CDR1 KGHDR, CDR2 SFDVKD. The CDR3 DNA reads as TGTGCCACCAGTGAACCTAGCGGGAGTGGAGATACGCAGTATTTT. It encodes CATSEPSGSGDTQYF.

This rearrangement joins TRBV5-5 to TRBJ2-1; a possible D gene is TRBD2 (6 bases). Trimming took off 4 bases at V and 4 bases at J, with 30 bases between the two ends. Germline CDR1 reads SGHKS; CDR2 reads YYEKEE (reference sequence). This CDR3 is built from 20 residues. The CDR3 DNA follows: TGTGCCAGCAGCATGCCGGGCGGCCAATGGGGACTGTCAAAATACAATGAGCAGTTCTTC. Translation gives CASSMPGGQWGLSKYNEQFF.

In its sample, this clone was seen a few times. The gene calls are TRBV27 and TRBJ1-2; 9 nucleotides match TRBD1. This CDR3 region has 18 residues. Germline V gene lookup returns CDR1 MNHEY and CDR2 SMNVEV (reference sequence). V lost 2 bases, J lost 2 bases, and 12 bases stayed unmatched. DNA for the CDR3: TGTGCCAGCAGTTTACAGTCTGGACAGGGGAGCCCGAACTATGGCTACACCTTC. It codes for CASSLQSGQGSPNYGYTF.

The chain couples TRBV24-1 to TRBJ2-1; 11 bases match TRBD2. The CDR3 has 17 amino acids. CDR1 and CDR2 from the germline V gene are KGHDR and SFDVKD. V was clipped by 3 bases and J by 8 bases; unmatched bases: 11. The CDR3 protein is CATSDPLAGGPSHEQFF. Written as DNA, the CDR3 is TGTGCCACCAGTGATCCTTTAGCGGGAGGGCCGAGCCATGAGCAGTTCTTC.

The chain recombines TRBV24-1 with TRBJ2-1; 10 bases agree with TRBD2. V lost 0 bases, J lost 8 bases, and 15 bases stayed unmatched. Germline V gene lookup returns CDR1 KGHDR and CDR2 SFDVKD. The length of the CDR3 is 19 residues. For the CDR3, the DNA is TGTGCCACCAGTGATTTGCCCGTAGTTCGAGCGGGAGGGGGGCATGAGCAGTTCTTC. Amino acid sequence: CATSDLPVVRAGGGHEQFF.

V and J are TRBV18 and TRBJ2-5; D gene ambiguous. V was cut by 3 bases and J by 6 bases, with 17 bases left in between. The CDR3 extends over 15 amino acids. The germline V gene has CDR1 KGHSH and CDR2 LQKENI. The CDR3 spells CASSPNPGGEKTQYF. The CDR3 bases are TGTGCCAGCTCACCTAATCCCGGCGGCGAAAAGACCCAGTACTTC.

The chain employs TRBV7-9 and TRBJ1-6, with TRBD1 as a possible D gene (6 bases). The germline V gene encodes CDR1 SEHNR and CDR2 FQNEAQ (reference sequence). V was shortened by 5 bases and J by 6 bases, with 23 bases between the two germline ends. The CDR3 runs to 18 residues. Here the CDR3 DNA reads TGTGCCAGCAGCCTTGGGACGGGCAGGGGAAACGTTAATTCACCCCTCCACTTT. It codes for CASSLGTGRGNVNSPLHF.

The chain links TRBV27 to TRBJ2-6; D not certain. Per germline, CDR1 MNHEY and CDR2 SMNVEV (reference sequence). This CDR3 region has 14 residues. V was shortened by 2 bases and J by 0 bases, with 2 bases between the two germline ends. The chain's CDR3 is CASSLLSGANVLTF. The CDR3 DNA reads TGTGCCAGCAGTTTACTCTCTGGGGCCAACGTCCTGACTTTC.

The rearrangement uses TRBV5-1 and TRBJ2-5; D is perhaps TRBD1 (5 bases). Germline CDR1 reads SGHRS; CDR2 reads YFSETQ. The CDR3 is 14 residues long. The V end was cut by 4 bases, the J end by 2 bases, with 12 bases between. The CDR3 sequence is CASSSRGWQETQYF. In DNA, the CDR3 is TGCGCCAGCAGCAGTAGGGGCTGGCAAGAGACCCAGTACTTC. Combining the CDR3 with reference TRBV5-1 and TRBJ2-5 gives the whole variable domain KAGVTQTPRYLIKTRGQQVTLSCSPISGHRSVSWYQQTPGQGLQFLFEYFSETQRNKGNFPGRFSGRQFSNSRSEMNVSTLELGDSALYLCASSSRGWQETQYFGPGTRLLVL.

This sequence joins TRBV5-1 and TRBJ1-1, with TRBD1 as a possible D gene (5 bases). V lost 1 base to trimming and J lost 3 bases, with 7 bases between them. The CDR3 has 13 amino acids. CDR1 is SGHRS and CDR2 is YFSETQ in the germline V gene. CDR3 sequence (DNA): TGCGCCAGCAGCTTGCAAGGGGACACTGAAGCTTTCTTT. Its translation is CASSLQGDTEAFF. Full variable domain (remainder filled in from reference TRBV5-1 and TRBJ1-1): KAGVTQTPRYLIKTRGQQVTLSCSPISGHRSVSWYQQTPGQGLQFLFEYFSETQRNKGNFPGRFSGRQFSNSRSEMNVSTLELGDSALYLCASSLQGDTEAFFGQGTRLTVV.

The V call is TRBV5-5, the J call TRBJ2-2, with TRBD1 identical over 7 bases. The germline CDR1 and CDR2 sequences are SGHKS and YYEKEE (reference sequence). The ends lost 4 bases at V and 5 bases at J; junction bases unmatched: 11. The CDR3 covers 16 residues. CDR3 region: CASSPSYRGGTGELFF. The CDR3 DNA reads as TGTGCCAGCAGCCCCTCCTACAGGGGTGGAACCGGGGAGCTGTTTTTT.

The rearrangement joins TRBV28 to TRBJ2-7, with D possibly matching TRBD2 (6 bases). CDR3 length equals 14 residues. Germline assignment: CDR1 MDHEN and CDR2 SYDVKM. V lost 5 bases and J 0 bases, leaving 11 bases between the germline ends. The CDR3 sequence is CASSGAGSSYEQYF. The DNA for the CDR3 is TGTGCCAGCAGTGGGGCGGGAAGCTCCTACGAGCAGTACTTC.